The T cell receptor (beta chain) under discussion was sequenced for a study of cytomegalovirus exposure and HLA in healthy donors. The PCR had 60 Vbeta and 13 Jbeta primers. Original handling: Around 11 million of 80 million or so unique TCR beta chains were shared, per a later count. Repertoires were generated with immunoSEQ multiplex PCR, while TCRdb's copy carries only in-frame clones and drops some. V and J calls and clone size are copied from that table; D and trimming were computed from the DNA. Of about 130,000 clones detected, roughly 75% appear once; the ten largest clones hold approximately 11%. A remark on this clone: Its matching antigen is unknown.

Notes on the study in general: It was 150 to 200 TCR beta chains that were listed as cytomegalovirus-associated. CMV serostatus was the only recorded immune exposure for donors. By HLA locus, TCR association rates varied in a later analysis, with DRB1 showing the most and HLA-C the fewest.

Germline CDR1 MNHEY, CDR2 SVGAGI. Trimming removed 5 bases at V and 0 bases at J, with 10 bases between. This CDR3 is 14 amino acids long. The sequence was collected from a man aged 30-40 years in good health and CMV-seropositive. The J gene is TRBJ1-2, the V gene TRBV6-5, with D perhaps TRBD1 (5 bases). The specimen was PBMCs. The CDR3 DNA is TGTGCCAGCAGTCTAGACAGCGCTAACTATGGCTACACCTTC. Translating gives CASSLDSANYGYTF.